This entry concerns a single TCR beta chain. This entry comes from a study of blood T cell repertoires in COVID-19. Clones were read by immunoSEQ multiplex PCR, and TCRdb kept only the in-frame ones, dropping some. The table has approximately 190,000 clones, about four fifths seen once. The CDR3 contains 14 residues. Trimming removed 0 bases from V and 7 bases from J, with 13 bases in between. CDR1 is GTSNPN, CDR2 SVGIG, per germline (reference sequence). The V and J genes are TRBV30 and TRBJ1-5; D might be TRBD1 (6 bases). This clonotype was obtained from a woman in her 70s with active or convalescent COVID-19. The sample comprised peripheral blood. CDR3 DNA: TGTGCCTGGAGTGTAAAGGGGGTGGTGCAGCCCCAGCATTTT. Translating gives CAWSVKGVVQPQHF. Full variable domain (missing parts from reference TRBV30 and TRBJ1-5): SQTIHQWPATLVQPVGSPLSLECTVEGTSNPNLYWYRQAAGRGLQLLFYSVGIGQISSEVPQNLSASRPQDRQFILSSKKLLLSDSGFYLCAWSVKGVVQPQHFGDGTRLSIL.